This entry lists 16 T cell receptor beta chains sequenced from one sample in a study of shared clonotypes between healthy human individuals. Measured with immunoSEQ multiplex PCR; TCRdb has only the in-frame clones, and not every one. Among about 1.5 million clones listed, nearly 99% were seen once. Sequencing input: naive CD4+ T cells sorted from blood. Subset reported: CD45RA+ positively selected. These receptors were taken from a man between 25 and 39 years old in good health.

DNA of the CDR3: TGTGCCAGCAGTTACCGGAGACTTCAAACTAATGAAAAACTGTTTTTT. This sequence encodes CASSYRRLQTNEKLFF. V and J are TRBV6-6 and TRBJ1-4; D gene uncertain. V lost 2 bases to trimming and J lost 1 base, with 11 bases between them. This CDR3 comprises 16 residues. CDR1 MNHNY and CDR2 SVGAGI come from the germline V gene (reference sequence).

The chain combines TRBV5-1 with TRBJ2-7; D tentatively reads TRBD1 or TRBD2 (5 bases each). The CDR3 has 20 residues. The germline gives CDR1 SGHRS, CDR2 YFSETQ. V was clipped by 5 bases and J by 0 bases, with 30 bases between them. The CDR3 sequence is CASSLPPTGTRFPSSYEQYF. DNA for the CDR3: TGCGCCAGCAGTTTGCCCCCGACCGGGACCCGCTTTCCTAGCTCCTACGAGCAGTACTTC.

The genes are TRBV11-3 and TRBJ2-2, with 13 bases identical to TRBD2. The CDR3 is made up of 18 amino acids. CDR1 and CDR2 from the germline V gene are SGHNT and YENEEA. V lost 5 bases to trimming and J lost 1 base; unmatched junction nucleotides: 7. The DNA of the CDR3 is TGTGCCAGCAGCATCCGGACTAGCGGGAGTTGGAACACCGGGGAGCTGTTTTTT. Translating gives CASSIRTSGSWNTGELFF.

This sequence joins TRBV4-3 and TRBJ2-1, with TRBD2 matching over 13 bases. The ends lost 4 bases at V and 3 bases at J; junction bases unmatched: 3. The CDR3 totals 16 residues. In germline, CDR1 is LGHNA, CDR2 YSLEER. The CDR3 DNA follows: TGCGCCAGCAGCCTCGGACTAGCGGGAGACTACAATGAGCAGTTCTTC. It yields the protein CASSLGLAGDYNEQFF.

The rearrangement uses TRBV6-5 and TRBJ1-1; TRBD1 agrees at 7 bases. Germline values: CDR1 MNHEY, CDR2 SVGAGI. V was pared by 4 bases and J by 4 bases, with 9 bases of the junction left unmatched. This CDR3 has 15 residues. CDR3 DNA: TGTGCCAGCAGTTTCAAACAGGGGATTAGCACTGAAGCTTTCTTT. Protein product: CASSFKQGISTEAFF.

The J gene is TRBJ1-4, the V gene TRBV5-1; no definite D call. Germline CDR1 is SGHRS and CDR2 is YFSETQ. The length of the CDR3 is 14 residues. V was pared by 0 bases and J by 13 bases, with 16 bases between. Here the CDR3 reads CASSLDRLGARLFF. CDR3 nucleotide sequence: TGCGCCAGCAGCTTGGATCGTTTGGGAGCTAGACTGTTTTTT.

J is TRBJ1-2 and V is TRBV5-1; the D is unclear. V lost 3 bases to trimming and J lost 5 bases, with 14 bases between them. CDR3 length equals 14 residues. CDR1 SGHRS and CDR2 YFSETQ come from the germline V gene. The CDR3 DNA is TGCGCCAGCAGCTCGGCCGACCCGGGATATGGCTACACCTTC. Translated: CASSSADPGYGYTF.

The chain combines TRBV11-3 with TRBJ2-7; 15 nucleotides line up with TRBD2. CDR1 and CDR2 (germline): SGHNT, YENEEA. With V trimmed by 3 bases and J by 10 bases, 7 bases remained unmatched. The CDR3 contains 15 residues. In nucleotides, the CDR3 is TGTGCCAGCAGCTTCCGGACTAGCGGGAGGGAACCCCAGTACTTC. Translating gives CASSFRTSGREPQYF.

The chain links TRBV10-3 to TRBJ1-1; the D is unclear. Per germline, CDR1 ENHRY and CDR2 SYGVKD. The CDR3 extends over 15 amino acids. V lost 0 bases to trimming and J lost 3 bases, with 11 bases between them. This CDR3 is CAISESKSEYTEAFF. CDR3 nucleotide sequence: TGTGCCATCAGTGAGTCGAAATCGGAGTACACTGAAGCTTTCTTT.

Details on this clone: Other nucleotide sequences in the sample specify the same CDR3. V usage is TRBV7-2 and J usage is TRBJ2-3; unclear D gene. Germline V lookup: CDR1 SGHTA, CDR2 FQGNSA. V was shortened by 2 bases and J by 6 bases, with 6 bases between the two germline ends. This CDR3 comprises 12 residues. CDR3 loop: CASSLRRDTQYF. In DNA, the CDR3 is TGTGCCAGCAGCTTAAGGCGGGATACGCAGTATTTT.

The chain uses TRBV27 and TRBJ2-3; D is ambiguous. The germline V and J ends were trimmed by 0 bases and 12 bases, with 22 bases remaining between them. Germline V gene lookup returns CDR1 MNHEY and CDR2 SMNVEV (reference sequence). This CDR3 region has 16 residues. This CDR3 reads CASSLSALGERLLQYF. The CDR3 DNA reads TGTGCCAGCAGTTTATCGGCCCTCGGAGAGAGGCTTCTCCAGTATTTT.

This chain connects TRBV15 to TRBJ2-2, with TRBD1 matching over 11 bases. The J segment lost 5 bases and the V segment lost 1 base, leaving 6 bases of the junction unmatched. Germline V gene sequence: CDR1 LNHNV, CDR2 YYDKDF (reference sequence). The CDR3 contains 17 residues. The CDR3 reads CATSRVDRDRGTGELFF. Here the CDR3 DNA reads TGTGCCACCAGCAGAGTCGACCGGGACAGGGGGACCGGGGAGCTGTTTTTT.

The chain carries TRBV18 and TRBJ2-1; possibly TRBD2 for D (5 bases). Per germline, CDR1 KGHSH and CDR2 LQKENI. V was cut by 2 bases and J by 7 bases, with 12 bases left in between. The CDR3 runs 14 residues. CDR3 DNA sequence: TGTGCCAGCTCACCATATCTCGGGGTGAATGAGCAGTTCTTC. As protein: CASSPYLGVNEQFF. Filled out from reference TRBV18 and TRBJ2-1, the complete variable domain reads NAGVMQNPRHLVRRRGQEARLRCSPMKGHSHVYWYRQLPEEGLKFMVYLQKENIIDESGMPKERFSAEFPKEGPSILRIQQVVRGDSAAYFCASSPYLGVNEQFFGPGTRLTVL.

This chain connects TRBV7-2 to TRBJ2-2; D call uncertain. V lost 1 base to trimming and J lost 6 bases, with 6 bases between them. Per the germline V gene, CDR1 is SGHTA and CDR2 is FQGNSA. The CDR3 length is 13 residues. The CDR3 is CASSLVAPGELFF. The CDR3 DNA is TGTGCCAGCAGCTTAGTAGCCCCCGGGGAGCTGTTTTTT.

J is TRBJ2-7 and V is TRBV29-1, with TRBD1 identical over 7 bases. The CDR3 totals 15 residues. From germline, CDR1 is SQVTM and CDR2 ANQGSEA. V lost 6 bases to trimming and J lost 5 bases; unmatched junction nucleotides: 16. This chain's CDR3 is CSVPAEDRVWHEQYF. Here the CDR3 DNA reads TGCAGCGTCCCAGCTGAAGACAGGGTATGGCACGAGCAGTACTTC.

This sequence joins TRBV5-8 and TRBJ2-5, with 10 bases identical to TRBD2. This CDR3 comprises 18 residues. Trimming at V came to 3 bases and at J to 5 bases, leaving 16 bases not matched to a gene. Looked up from germline, CDR1 is SGHTS and CDR2 is YDEGEE. The CDR3 coding sequence is TGTGCCAGCAGCTCAACCTGGGGGTCTAGCGGGAGTGTGGAGACCCAGTACTTC. It encodes CASSSTWGSSGSVETQYF.